This entry lists 15 T cell receptor beta chains sequenced from one sample in a study of identical twins. TCRdb fed the 5' RACE reads into MiXCR, producing one record per CDR3 protein. Of 200,000 to 300,000 distinct CDR3 sequences listed, about 7% were seen once; the top ten hold roughly 3.6%. These sequences were also reported in another study, on yellow fever vaccine responses in identical twins.

Sequencing was done on a sample of memory (CD45RO+) T cells sorted from blood. These receptors all come from a woman younger than 35 in good health.

This clonotype showed up just a few times. One end of the junction fails to match germline, which may point to a read error. The chain links TRBV28 to TRBJ2-3, with TRBD1 matching 10 bases. Germline assignment: CDR1 MDHEN and CDR2 SYDVKM. This CDR3 region has 15 residues. CDR3 loop: CASSLWTGGGDTQYF. The CDR3 DNA reads as TGTGCCAGCAGTCTATGGACAGGGGGTGGGGATACGCAGTATTTT.

The V and J genes are TRBV5-6 and TRBJ2-7; D may be TRBD2 (5 bases). The germline CDR1 and CDR2 sequences are SGHDT and YYEEEE. The CDR3 is 14 residues long. The V end lost 0 bases, the J end lost 7 bases, and 14 bases lay between the germline ends. The CDR3 nucleotides are TGTGCCAGCAGCTTGGGTTTTGTCCCGGGAGAGCAGTACTTC. This encodes CASSLGFVPGEQYF.

This clonotype was counted between two and nine times. This sequence joins TRBV4-1 and TRBJ2-5, with TRBD1 matching over 9 bases. There are 16 residues in the CDR3. Trimming at V came to 2 bases and at J to 4 bases, leaving 8 bases not matched to a gene. Per the germline V gene, CDR1 is MGHRA and CDR2 is YSYEKL. Here the CDR3 DNA reads TGCGCCAGCAGCCAACCGGGACAGGGTAGGGTAGAGACCCAGTACTTC. It is translated as CASSQPGQGRVETQYF.

The rearrangement uses TRBV7-9 and TRBJ2-1, with TRBD2 matching over 9 bases. J gave up 0 bases and V 5 bases, and 5 bases lay outside the gene matches. The CDR3 is 16 residues long. Germline V gives CDR1 SEHNR, CDR2 FQNEAQ (reference sequence). The CDR3 spells CASSISGRSSYNEQFF. The CDR3 DNA reads TGTGCCAGCAGCATAAGCGGGAGGAGCTCCTACAATGAGCAGTTCTTC.

CDR3 sequence: CASSMDPGTSHAFF. CDR3 DNA: TGTGCCAGTAGTATGGACCCAGGGACTTCGCACGCTTTCTTC. The V gene is TRBV19, the J gene TRBJ2-1; D is possibly TRBD2 (6 bases). V was cut by 3 bases and J by 16 bases, with 22 bases left in between. Germline loops: CDR1 LNHDA, CDR2 SQIVND (reference sequence). The CDR3 extends over 14 amino acids.

This clonotype was seen many times. V gene TRBV6-1 combines with J gene TRBJ2-1; 12 positions match TRBD2. Germline loops: CDR1 MNHNS, CDR2 SASEGT. CDR3 size: 17 residues. The V segment lost 6 bases and the J segment 6 bases; nucleotides outside the gene matches: 12. The CDR3 nucleotides are TGTGCCAGCAGAAGGACTAGCGGGGTCTTATCGACCAATGAGCAGTTCTTC. Translated: CASRRTSGVLSTNEQFF.

This clonotype came up many times. V gene TRBV29-1 combines with J gene TRBJ2-7; D is undetermined. The germline V gene encodes CDR1 SQVTM and CDR2 ANQGSEA. This CDR3 has 12 residues. V lost 8 bases to trimming and J lost 6 bases, with 17 bases between them. The CDR3 reads CSHTNTLGEQYF. DNA of the CDR3: TGCAGCCATACGAACACCCTCGGCGAGCAGTACTTC.

This clonotype was found many times. The chain recombines TRBV4-1 with TRBJ1-1; D not certain. V was cut by 2 bases and J by 5 bases, with 18 bases left in between. This CDR3 is built from 16 residues. CDR1 is MGHRA and CDR2 is YSYEKL in the germline V gene. DNA of the CDR3: TGCGCCAGCAGCCAAAAAGAGTACCGGGGAGGTACTGAAGCTTTCTTT. This translates into CASSQKEYRGGTEAFF.

This clonotype was counted ten times or more. The chain carries TRBV6-5 and TRBJ1-3; weak D call: TRBD1 (5 bases). Trimming stripped 2 bases from V and 1 base from J, with 12 bases between. The CDR3 consists of 16 residues. Germline V CDR1 and CDR2: MNHEY, SVGAGI. In nucleotides, the CDR3 is TGTGCCAGCAGTTACGGGGGGGAACTATCTGGAAACACCATATATTTT. This sequence encodes CASSYGGELSGNTIYF.

The sample holds many counts of this clonotype. The chain employs TRBV12-3 or TRBV12-4 and TRBJ2-1, with TRBD1 matching 7 bases. With V trimmed by 4 bases and J by 5 bases, 14 bases remained unmatched. There are 17 residues in the CDR3. This chain's CDR3 is CASSSGLWDRDHNEQFF. For the CDR3, the DNA is TGTGCCAGCAGTTCGGGCCTTTGGGACAGAGATCACAATGAGCAGTTCTTC.

The gene calls are TRBV18 and TRBJ2-3; 8 bases map to TRBD1. CDR3 size: 16 residues. Germline V lookup: CDR1 KGHSH, CDR2 LQKENI. Trimming removed 3 bases from V and 2 bases from J; junction bases left unmatched: 7. CDR3 sequence reads: CASSPPRTGNTDTQYF. In DNA form, the CDR3 reads TGTGCCAGCTCACCGCCACGGACAGGGAACACAGATACGCAGTATTTT.

This clonotype was counted ten times or more. The gene calls are TRBV10-3 and TRBJ1-4; D remains unclear. The CDR3 is 15 residues long. Deletions cut 4 bases from V and 0 bases from J, with 9 bases between. Germline CDR1 ENHRY, CDR2 SYGVKD. The DNA of the CDR3 is TGTGCCATCAGTGGCGGCAGCGCAACTAATGAAAAACTGTTTTTT. This gives the protein CAISGGSATNEKLFF.

This clonotype was recorded at least ten times. This chain's CDR3 is CSARDGHNYNEQFF. DNA for the CDR3: TGCAGTGCTAGAGATGGGCATAACTACAATGAGCAGTTCTTC. The V call is TRBV20-1, the J call TRBJ2-1; no clear D. The CDR3 has 14 residues. V lost 0 bases, J lost 3 bases, and 9 bases lay in between. Germline V gene sequence: CDR1 DFQATT, CDR2 SNEGSKA (reference sequence).

The chain is built from TRBV3-1 and TRBJ2-2, with D uncertain. V was clipped by 8 bases and J by 4 bases, with 2 bases between them. The CDR3 totals 10 residues. CDR1 and CDR2 from the germline V gene are LGHDT and YNNKEL (reference sequence). The CDR3: CASGTGELFF. The CDR3 nucleotides read TGTGCCAGCGGCACCGGGGAGCTGTTTTTT.

This clonotype was seen more than once but under ten times. CDR3 bases: TGTGCCAGTACCGCGGAGGGCCATGAAAAACTGTTTTTT. The encoded protein is CASTAEGHEKLFF. This sequence joins TRBV19 and TRBJ1-4; no definite D call. Trimming shortened V by 7 bases and J by 6 bases, and 12 bases separated the two germline ends. CDR1 and CDR2 (germline): LNHDA, SQIVND (reference sequence). CDR3 length: 13 amino acids.